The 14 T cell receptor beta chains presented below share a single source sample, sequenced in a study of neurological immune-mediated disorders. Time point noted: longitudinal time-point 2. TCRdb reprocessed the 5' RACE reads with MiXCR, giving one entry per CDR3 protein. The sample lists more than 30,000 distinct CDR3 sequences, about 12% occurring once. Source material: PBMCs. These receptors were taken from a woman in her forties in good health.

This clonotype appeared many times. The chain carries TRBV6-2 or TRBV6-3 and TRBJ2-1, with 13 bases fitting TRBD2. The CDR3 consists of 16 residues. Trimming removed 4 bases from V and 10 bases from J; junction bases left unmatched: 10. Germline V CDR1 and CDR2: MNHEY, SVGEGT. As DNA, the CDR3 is TGTGCCAGCAGTTTCTTTAACCCGGGACTAGCGGGGGAGCAGTTCTTC. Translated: CASSFFNPGLAGEQFF.

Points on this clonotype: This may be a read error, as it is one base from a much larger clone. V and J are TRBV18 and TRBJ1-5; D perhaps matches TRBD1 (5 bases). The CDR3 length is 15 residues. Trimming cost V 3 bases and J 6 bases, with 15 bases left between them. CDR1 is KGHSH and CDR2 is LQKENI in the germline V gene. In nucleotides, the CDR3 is TGTGCCAGCTCACCCGTCGACAGTGATGCTCAGCCCCAGCATTTT. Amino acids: CASSPVDSDAQPQHF.

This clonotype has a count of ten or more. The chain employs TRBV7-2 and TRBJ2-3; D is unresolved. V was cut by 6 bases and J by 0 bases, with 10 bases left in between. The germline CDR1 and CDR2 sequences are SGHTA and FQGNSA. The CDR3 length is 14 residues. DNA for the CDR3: TGTGCCAGCAGTACCCAGAGTAGCACAGATACGCAGTATTTT. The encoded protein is CASSTQSSTDTQYF.

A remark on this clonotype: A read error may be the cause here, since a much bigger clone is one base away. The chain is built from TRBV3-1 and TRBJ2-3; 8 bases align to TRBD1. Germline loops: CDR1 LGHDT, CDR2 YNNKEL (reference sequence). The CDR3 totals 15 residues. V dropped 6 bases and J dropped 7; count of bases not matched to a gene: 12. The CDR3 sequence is CASSPTWQGAYTQYF. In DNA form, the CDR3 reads TGTGCCAGCAGTCCAACGTGGCAGGGGGCGTATACGCAGTATTTT.

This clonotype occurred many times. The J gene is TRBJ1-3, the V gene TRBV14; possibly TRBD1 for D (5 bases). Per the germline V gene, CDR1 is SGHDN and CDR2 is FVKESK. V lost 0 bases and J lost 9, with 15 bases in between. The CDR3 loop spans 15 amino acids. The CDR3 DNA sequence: TGTGCCAGCAGCCAAGAGGCACAGGTCTGGAGCACCATATATTTT. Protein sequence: CASSQEAQVWSTIYF.

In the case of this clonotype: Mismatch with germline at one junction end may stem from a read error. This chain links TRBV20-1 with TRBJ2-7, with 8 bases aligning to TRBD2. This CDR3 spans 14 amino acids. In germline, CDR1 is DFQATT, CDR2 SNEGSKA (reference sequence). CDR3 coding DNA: TGCAGTGCCCCCTGGTCGGGGGGGCCTCGGGAGCAGAACTTC. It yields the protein CSAPWSGGPREQNF.

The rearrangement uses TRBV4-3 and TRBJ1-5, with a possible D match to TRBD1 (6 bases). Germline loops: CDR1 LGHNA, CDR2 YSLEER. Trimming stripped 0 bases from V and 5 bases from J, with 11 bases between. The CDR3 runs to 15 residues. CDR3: CASSQDSGGYQPQHF. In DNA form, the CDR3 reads TGCGCCAGCAGCCAAGATTCGGGGGGCTATCAGCCCCAGCATTTT.

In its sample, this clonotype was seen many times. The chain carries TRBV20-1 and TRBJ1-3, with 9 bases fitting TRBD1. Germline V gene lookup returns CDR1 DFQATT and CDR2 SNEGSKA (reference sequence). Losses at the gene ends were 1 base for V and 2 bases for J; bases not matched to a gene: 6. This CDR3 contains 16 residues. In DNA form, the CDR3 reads TGCAGTGCTAGAGCCGTACAGGGGGCGCCTGGAAACACCATATATTTT. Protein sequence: CSARAVQGAPGNTIYF.

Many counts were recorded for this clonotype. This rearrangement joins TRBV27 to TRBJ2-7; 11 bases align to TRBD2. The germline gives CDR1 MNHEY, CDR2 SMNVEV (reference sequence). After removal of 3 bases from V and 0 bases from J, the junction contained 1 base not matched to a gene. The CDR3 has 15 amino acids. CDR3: CASSFTSGSSYEQYF. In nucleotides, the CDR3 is TGTGCCAGCAGTTTTACTAGCGGGAGCTCCTACGAGCAGTACTTC.

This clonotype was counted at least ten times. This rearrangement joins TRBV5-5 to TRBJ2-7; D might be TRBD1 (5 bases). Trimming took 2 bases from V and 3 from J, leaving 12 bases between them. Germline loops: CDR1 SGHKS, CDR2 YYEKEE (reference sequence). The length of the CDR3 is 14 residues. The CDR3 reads CASSFPGHLYEQYF. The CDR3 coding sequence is TGTGCCAGCAGCTTTCCCGGACATCTCTACGAGCAGTACTTC. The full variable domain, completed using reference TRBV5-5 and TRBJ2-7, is DAGVTQSPTHLIKTRGQQVTLRCSPISGHKSVSWYQQVLGQGPQFIFQYYEKEERGRGNFPDRFSARQFPNYSSELNVNALLLGDSALYLCASSFPGHLYEQYFGPGTRLTVT.

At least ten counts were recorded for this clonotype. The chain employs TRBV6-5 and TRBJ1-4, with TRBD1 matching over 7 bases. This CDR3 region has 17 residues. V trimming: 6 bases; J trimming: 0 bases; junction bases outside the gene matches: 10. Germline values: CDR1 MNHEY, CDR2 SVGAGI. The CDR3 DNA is TGTGCCAGCAGCCGACAGGGCAGTAAAGCAACTAATGAAAAACTGTTTTTT. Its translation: CASSRQGSKATNEKLFF.

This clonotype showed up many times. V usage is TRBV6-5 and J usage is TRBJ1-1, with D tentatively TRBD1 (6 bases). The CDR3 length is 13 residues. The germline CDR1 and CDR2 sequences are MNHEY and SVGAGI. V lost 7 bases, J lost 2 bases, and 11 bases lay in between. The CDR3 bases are TGTGCCAGCAATCTACAGGGTAACACTGAAGCTTTCTTT. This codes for CASNLQGNTEAFF.

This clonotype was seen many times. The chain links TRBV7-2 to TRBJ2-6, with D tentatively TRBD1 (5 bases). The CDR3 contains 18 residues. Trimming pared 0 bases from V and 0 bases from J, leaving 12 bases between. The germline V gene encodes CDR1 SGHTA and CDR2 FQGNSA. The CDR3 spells CASSLALRGSSGANVLTF. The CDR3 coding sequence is TGTGCCAGCAGCTTAGCATTAAGGGGAAGCTCTGGGGCCAACGTCCTGACTTTC.

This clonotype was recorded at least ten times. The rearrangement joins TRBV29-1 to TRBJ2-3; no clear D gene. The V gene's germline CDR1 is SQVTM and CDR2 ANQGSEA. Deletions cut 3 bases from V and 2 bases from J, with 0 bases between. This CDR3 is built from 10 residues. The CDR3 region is CSVDTDTQYF. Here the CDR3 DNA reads TGCAGCGTTGACACAGATACGCAGTATTTT.